The 7 T cell receptor beta chains listed next were all sequenced from one sample in a study of identical twins. TCRdb recomputed calls from the 5' RACE reads with MiXCR, one row per CDR3 protein. This sample has about 460,000 distinct CDR3 sequences, with 11% to 15% found just once. These data were likewise used in another study, on yellow fever vaccine responses in identical twins.

The sample was CD4+ T cells sorted from blood. The receptors were sampled from a woman between 18 and 29 years old in good health.

V and J are TRBV30 and TRBJ2-1; D not certain. Looked up from germline, CDR1 is GTSNPN and CDR2 is SVGIG (reference sequence). V was trimmed by 2 bases and J by 3 bases, leaving 8 bases between them. There are 13 residues in the CDR3. The CDR3 here is CAWSLVLYNEQFF. The CDR3 DNA reads as TGTGCCTGGAGTTTAGTTCTCTACAATGAGCAGTTCTTC.

A few counts support this clonotype. The chain joins TRBV7-9 to TRBJ2-2; the D is unclear. From germline, CDR1 is SEHNR and CDR2 FQNEAQ (reference sequence). Trimming took off 8 bases at V and 7 bases at J, with 20 bases between the two ends. The CDR3 loop spans 15 amino acids. CDR3 DNA sequence: TGTGCCAGCCTCACCTCTGCGGACCCTCACGGGGAGCTGTTTTTT. This encodes CASLTSADPHGELFF.

This clonotype showed up many times. The chain uses TRBV5-6 and TRBJ2-7, with D hard to call. Germline V gene sequence: CDR1 SGHDT, CDR2 YYEEEE. The CDR3 extends over 15 amino acids. V was cut by 0 bases and J by 3 bases, with 13 bases left in between. In DNA form, the CDR3 reads TGTGCCAGCAGCTTGGGGGGTTTAGCCGTCTACGAGCAGTACTTC. This sequence encodes CASSLGGLAVYEQYF.

The genes are TRBV20-1 and TRBJ2-7; D possibly corresponds to TRBD1 (6 bases). The CDR3 spans 12 residues. Germline CDR1 and CDR2: DFQATT and SNEGSKA (reference sequence). CDR3 sequence: CSQAQGNYEQYF. CDR3 DNA: TGCAGCCAAGCGCAGGGGAACTACGAGCAGTACTTC.

The gene calls are TRBV10-3 and TRBJ2-3; D is perhaps TRBD2 (5 bases). Germline V gene lookup returns CDR1 ENHRY and CDR2 SYGVKD. The CDR3 is made up of 12 amino acids. V dropped 4 bases and J dropped 6 bases, with 8 bases sitting between them. The chain's CDR3 is CAISVGVDTQYF. CDR3 DNA sequence: TGTGCCATCAGTGTGGGAGTGGATACGCAGTATTTT.

This clonotype was picked up a small number of times. The chain uses TRBV6-5 and TRBJ2-1; TRBD1 aligns across 9 bases. Germline-derived CDR1 and CDR2 are MNHEY and SVGAGI. The CDR3 totals 17 residues. Trimming took 2 bases from V and 8 from J; bases not matched to a gene: 13. CDR3 in DNA: TGTGCCAGCAGTTACCGGAGGGGACAGGGATTGTGGGATGAGCAGTTCTTC. Protein product: CASSYRRGQGLWDEQFF.

This clonotype was seen a few times. The rearrangement uses TRBV15 and TRBJ1-5; TRBD1 is a possible D gene (5 bases). Deletions cut 8 bases from V and 4 bases from J, with 12 bases between. The CDR3 extends over 13 amino acids. CDR1 and CDR2 (germline): LNHNV, YYDKDF (reference sequence). The CDR3 DNA follows: TGTGCCACCTGTCGGGACCTGAATCAGCCCCAGCATTTT. This encodes CATCRDLNQPQHF.